The following is a TCR beta chain sequence with its context. Its binding antigen is unknown. Per-base quality was not reported, and no clone a single base away is much larger than it. Donors formed part of the validation cohort, which comprised 120 subjects and was distinct from the first cohort of roughly 600 subjects. Sequences SNHLY (CDR1) and FYNNEI (CDR2) are obtained from the germline V gene. Its CDR3 holds 17 amino acids, cysteine through phenylalanine. The read is trimmed to its CDR3 DNA, 51 bases read in frame from base 1. Relative to germline, V is missing 6 bases and J is missing 6 bases, with 15 bases of the junction outside any gene match. The entry originates in a study of cytomegalovirus exposure and HLA in healthy donors (dated by TCRdb to 2016 to 2017). For context, the study as a whole: A later analysis indicated that the 120 validation repertoires were generated on the platform also employed for the approximately 690 repertoires of the first cohort. The study aimed to test whether cataloging public T cell receptors could reveal signatures of past pathogen exposure. In addition to the first cohort of 666 subjects, a separate validation cohort of 120 different subjects was used. To predict cytomegalovirus infection status, the study brought together high-throughput TCR immunosequencing, statistical association of individual TCRs with disease status, and machine learning. The paper's findings and limits, for the study overall: A later analysis found that TCRs clustered in the first cohort also tended to co-occur in the approximately 120 validation repertoires, with about 94% of cluster scores above 0. In vitro tests confirmed that a few of the cytomegalovirus-associated TCR beta chains recognize cytomegalovirus antigens. In the study, 164 TCR beta chains were listed as associated with cytomegalovirus. Most TCR sequences were seen in very few donors, while some public TCRs were found in many individuals. The classifier was reported to diagnose cytomegalovirus status with high specificity and sensitivity in both the original cohort and the validation cohort. All 120 repertoires were used to score co-occurrence in the validation cohort in a later analysis, because that analysis had no HLA typing for the cohort. According to the authors, the approach could potentially be generalized to other disease states and immunological phenotypes.

Library construction relied on the immunoSEQ multiplex PCR assay. From the authors' description of their analysis: A statistical classification framework was built for diagnosing cytomegalovirus status from the catalog of TCR beta chain sequences. TCRdb retrieved this table from immuneACCESS and kept in-frame rearrangements only. Not all clones are present; in checked studies, unresolved V genes account for under half, and no reason is known for the remainder. The D gene and trimming were derived from the DNA, and the V and J assignments and clone size from that table. Present in this sample are 200,000 to 300,000 clones, 75% to 90% of which were seen just once. The ten largest make up roughly 1.2% of the sample.

The source material was PBMCs. The TCR sequence derives from a woman aged 25 to 39 in good health and CMV-seropositive. The sequence joins TRBV2 to TRBJ2-7; 12 bases in the junction line up with TRBD1. The CDR3 protein sequence reads: CASRSSPGGTGGGEQYF. The DNA reads as follows: TGTGCCAGCAGGTCCTCCCCCGGGGGGACAGGGGGCGGCGAGCAGTACTTC.